This TCR beta chain was captured by sequencing in a study of cytomegalovirus exposure and HLA in healthy donors. Study at large: Most genotyped donors, 81% of about 360, had Caucasian-associated genetic ancestry. Study-wide results and caveats: HLA alleles showed associations with about 15,000 TCR beta sequences in a later analysis, at a 0.05 false discovery rate.

The PCR contained 60 Vbeta and 13 Jbeta primers. TCRdb keeps only in-frame clones here, not all; method: immunoSEQ multiplex PCR. The data hold fewer than 150,000 clones, with more than 75% observed a single time. V was trimmed by 8 bases and J by 3 bases, leaving 20 bases between them. The germline gives CDR1 MNHNS, CDR2 SASEGT. CDR3 size: 15 residues. About this clone itself: What it binds is not known.

This chain connects TRBV6-1 to TRBJ2-7, with D unclear. The sample taken for sequencing was PBMCs. The TCR was taken from a male donor in good health and CMV-seronegative. Written as DNA, the CDR3 is TGTGCCAGCGGTCACGCCGGGTCGAGTAACTACGAGCAGTACTTC. Translated: CASGHAGSSNYEQYF.